Listed below are T cell receptor beta chains from one sample, sequenced in a study of blood T cell repertoires in COVID-19. TCRdb keeps only in-frame clones here, not all; method: immunoSEQ multiplex PCR. Here the sample spans some 150,000 clones, about 85% being singletons. Input material: peripheral blood. The origin of the receptors is a man aged 60 to 69 who had recovered from COVID-19. Both conserved end residues are trimmed from each CDR3. Fields, in order: J gene, clone size, V gene, CDR3 protein. Rows give clone size only sometimes, using once, few, many, or a class for an expanded clone.

>TRBJ1-2|NA|TRBV27
ASSLDQGALIGYT
>TRBJ1-5|NA|TRBV29-1
SVVESAGQPQH
>TRBJ1-6|NA|TRBV4-2
ASSQADRLNSPLH
>TRBJ2-7|NA|TRBV6-2/TRBV6-3
ASSRTGGRNEQY
>TRBJ2-7|NA|TRBV19
ASRRSGGSREQY
>TRBJ2-3|NA|TRBV13
ASSQGLATLPDTQY
>TRBJ2-1|few|TRBV9
ASSVLEYNEQF
>TRBJ2-3|NA|TRBV19
ASSPGTGGPTDTQY
>TRBJ2-7|NA|TRBV11-3
ASSLVGGNEQY
>TRBJ2-6|NA|TRBV10-3
AISRQGPRGANVLT
>TRBJ2-1|NA|TRBV29-1
SVEPFLTGDNEQF
>TRBJ1-1|NA|TRBV5-1
ASSPGQGRITEAF
>TRBJ1-2|NA|TRBV15
ATSRTGYGYT
>TRBJ2-5|NA|TRBV5-6
ASSLLAGGKETQY
>TRBJ2-1|NA|TRBV11-3
ASSLELSGGHSSYNEQF
>TRBJ2-5|NA|TRBV27
ASSANRIGETQY
>TRBJ2-5|NA|TRBV7-2
ASSPTGIETQY
>TRBJ2-7|once|TRBV24-1
ATSAGQGLYEQY
>TRBJ1-1|NA|TRBV5-1
ASSLGLGDTEAF
>TRBJ2-5|NA|TRBV9
ASSVRASIETQY
>TRBJ2-5|once|TRBV21-1
ASSKVPRGLQETQY
>TRBJ2-7|NA|TRBV5-6
ASSRIRALTAAHEQY